A single sample is the source of the 29 T cell receptor beta chains below, sequenced in a study of post-analysis software for immune sequencing data. General study findings and limits: Controls had lower frequencies than patients of roughly five TRBV segments, which included TRBV5-6, TRBV5-1 and TRBV20-1.

Their antigens are not known. Every TCR beta cDNA library bore unique molecular identifiers. TCRdb re-analysed the PCR reads in MiXCR, keeping a single row per CDR3 protein. The data contain roughly 400,000 distinct CDR3 sequences, over 30% of them singletons. Specimen: blood. The source of these receptors is a girl aged 2-10 years with multiple sclerosis.

The rearrangement links TRBV4-2 to TRBJ2-3; D uncertain. Germline V gives CDR1 LGHNA, CDR2 YNFKEQ. The CDR3 consists of 16 residues. Trimming left V 2 bases short and J 1 base short, with 13 bases between. In nucleotides, the CDR3 is TGTGCCAGCAGCCAATCCACGAGAGGAGGCACAGATACGCAGTATTTT. Translation: CASSQSTRGGTDTQYF.

This chain joins TRBV7-9 and TRBJ2-5; TRBD2 might be the D (5 bases). The J call is doubtful: the DNA matches TRBJ2-7 better. Germline V gene sequence: CDR1 SEHNR, CDR2 FQNEAQ (reference sequence). This CDR3 comprises 14 residues. This CDR3 reads CASSLSLVSDEQYF. The CDR3 DNA reads as TGTGCCAGCAGCTTAAGTCTAGTTAGCGACGAGCAGTACTTC.

As concerns this clonotype: One end of the junction varies from germline; a read error may be responsible. The rearrangement uses TRBV4-3 and TRBJ2-1; 9 positions agree with TRBD2. Germline CDR1 and CDR2: LGHNA and YSLEER. The CDR3 has 16 residues. CDR3 protein: CASSHIPNSGSNEQFF. CDR3 nucleotide sequence: TGCGCCAGCAGCCATATCCCAAATAGCGGGAGCAATGAGCAGTTCTTT.

The V and J genes are TRBV12-3 or TRBV12-4 and TRBJ2-3; D call uncertain. This CDR3 comprises 14 residues. Trimming removed 3 bases at V and 0 bases at J, with 7 bases between. The CDR3: CASSFVLSTDTQYF. The CDR3 DNA reads TGTGCCAGCAGTTTTGTTCTCAGCACAGATACGCAGTATTTT.

Comments on this clonotype: This may stem from a read error, because a much larger clone lies one nucleotide away. The chain combines TRBV7-2 with TRBJ2-5; TRBD2 matches at 11 bases. CDR1 is SGHTA, CDR2 FQGNSA, per germline. This CDR3 is built from 16 residues. Germline trimming cut 6 bases from V and 11 bases from J; bases unmatched to any gene: 17. The CDR3 DNA reads TGTGCCAGCAGATCCCGACTAGCGGGGCCATACAATGAGCAGTACTTC. Its protein is CASRSRLAGPYNEQYF.

The V gene is TRBV12-3 or TRBV12-4, the J gene TRBJ1-5; no definite D call. The germline V and J ends were trimmed by 3 bases and 0 bases, with 12 bases remaining between them. There are 16 residues in the CDR3. CDR3 nucleotides: TGTGCCAGCAGTTTCCCAGGCCCCTATAGCAATCAGCCCCAGCATTTT. It translates to CASSFPGPYSNQPQHF.

V gene TRBV10-3 combines with J gene TRBJ2-5; 7 nucleotides line up with TRBD1. The better agreement between TRBJ2-7 and the DNA end casts doubt on the J call. The CDR3 is made up of 15 amino acids. Germline V gene data show CDR1 as ENHRY and CDR2 as SYGVKD. In nucleotides, the CDR3 is TGTGCCACGACCAAGCAGGAGACAGGGAGAGGCGAGCAGTACTTC. Amino acids: CATTKQETGRGEQYF.

The chain joins TRBV20-1 to TRBJ2-7; D possibly corresponds to TRBD2 (5 bases). Germline V gives CDR1 DFQATT, CDR2 SNEGSKA (reference sequence). V lost 1 base and J lost 5, with 12 bases in between. The CDR3 sequence is 13 residues long. The CDR3 reads CSARGTFDDEQYF. The DNA of the CDR3 is TGCAGTGCTAGAGGGACTTTCGACGACGAGCAGTACTTC.

This clonotype has a handful of counts. This chain uses TRBV6-5 with TRBJ2-7, with D possibly matching TRBD1 (7 bases). Germline V CDR1 and CDR2: MNHEY, SVGAGI. The CDR3 spans 14 residues. V lost 8 bases and J 6 bases, leaving 20 bases between the germline ends. Here the CDR3 DNA reads TGTGCCAGCTCCCCCCCGACAGGGAGGAGCGAGCAGTACTTC. This codes for CASSPPTGRSEQYF.

Of note for this clonotype: Germline and junction disagree at one end, which may indicate a read error. This rearrangement joins TRBV5-1 to TRBJ2-5; 8 bases align to TRBD1. The germline V gene has CDR1 SGHRS and CDR2 YFSETQ. This CDR3 region has 14 residues. The CDR3 sequence is CGSSSKQGVETQYF. The CDR3 DNA sequence: TGCGGCAGCAGCTCCAAACAGGGGGTTGAGACCCAGTACTTC. Combining the CDR3 with reference TRBV5-1 and TRBJ2-5 gives the whole variable domain KAGVTQTPRYLIKTRGQQVTLSCSPISGHRSVSWYQQTPGQGLQFLFEYFSETQRNKGNFPGRFSGRQFSNSRSEMNVSTLELGDSALYLCGSSSKQGVETQYFGPGTRLLVL.

This clonotype has only a few counts. DNA for the CDR3: TGCAGCGTTGATGGTGAGACTAGCGGGGGAGTTGAGACCCAGTACTTC. Translated: CSVDGETSGGVETQYF. The rearrangement joins TRBV29-1 to TRBJ2-5; 12 bases align to TRBD2. Germline V CDR1 and CDR2: SQVTM, ANQGSEA. V shed 3 bases, J shed 5 bases, and the junction held 10 bases outside the gene matches. This CDR3 comprises 16 residues. Based on the CDR3 plus reference TRBV29-1 and TRBJ2-5, the full variable domain is SAVISQKPSRDICQRGTSLTIQCQVDSQVTMMFWYRQQPGQSLTLIATANQGSEATYESGFVIDKFPISRPNLTFSTLTVSNMSPEDSSIYLCSVDGETSGGVETQYFGPGTRLLVL.

This clonotype was counted only a few times. The gene calls are TRBV29-1 and TRBJ2-7; D not certain. Germline V gives CDR1 SQVTM, CDR2 ANQGSEA. The CDR3 covers 12 residues. V lost 6 bases, J lost 5 bases, and 14 bases lay in between. The CDR3 DNA is TGCAGCGTGGTGGGCCTCCGGAACGAGCAGTACTTC. This encodes CSVVGLRNEQYF.

This chain connects TRBV12-5 to TRBJ1-1; 8 bases agree with TRBD1. The CDR3 runs to 13 residues. The V gene end was trimmed by 2 bases and the J gene end by 4 bases; junction bases not matched to a gene: 0. Germline V gene data show CDR1 as LGHNT and CDR2 as FRNRAP. CDR3 nucleotide sequence: TGTGCTAGTGGTTTGACAGGGGGCACTGAAGCTTTCTTT. Its protein is CASGLTGGTEAFF. Based on the CDR3 plus reference TRBV12-5 and TRBJ1-1, the full variable domain is DARVTQTPRHKVTEMGQEVTMRCQPILGHNTVFWYRQTMMQGLELLAYFRNRAPLDDSGMPKDRFSAEMPDATLATLKIQPSEPRDSAVYFCASGLTGGTEAFFGQGTRLTVV.

This chain connects TRBV29-1 to TRBJ2-3; either TRBD1 or TRBD2 may supply D (6 bases each). V was cut by 6 bases and J by 2 bases, with 12 bases left in between. Per germline, CDR1 SQVTM and CDR2 ANQGSEA. The length of the CDR3 is 13 residues. CDR3 sequence reads: CSVGQRATDTQYF. CDR3 coding DNA: TGCAGCGTAGGACAGCGGGCCACAGATACGCAGTATTTT.

The chain links TRBV28 to TRBJ2-1; 12 nucleotides match TRBD2. CDR3 length: 16 amino acids. Losses at the gene ends were 5 bases for V and 4 bases for J; bases not matched to a gene: 6. CDR1 and CDR2 from the germline V gene are MDHEN and SYDVKM. CDR3 amino acids: CASSVGLAGPYNEQFF. Here the CDR3 DNA reads TGTGCCAGCAGTGTAGGACTAGCGGGACCATACAATGAGCAGTTCTTC.

The V and J genes are TRBV4-1 and TRBJ1-4; D gene unclear. The CDR3 runs to 12 residues. Trimming pared 4 bases from V and 5 bases from J, leaving 5 bases between. Germline CDR1 reads MGHRA; CDR2 reads YSYEKL. CDR3 sequence reads: CASSLINEKLFF. In DNA, the CDR3 is TGCGCCAGCAGCCTTATAAATGAAAAACTGTTTTTT.

This clonotype was counted a few times. The chain carries TRBV28 and TRBJ1-2, with D unclear. The CDR3 has 14 residues. Deletions cut 1 base from V and 3 bases from J, with 9 bases between. CDR1 is MDHEN and CDR2 is SYDVKM in the germline V gene. DNA for the CDR3: TGTGCCAGCAGTTTATCAGTCACCTACTATGGCTACACCTTC. Residues: CASSLSVTYYGYTF.

This clonotype turned up a few times. V gene TRBV10-3 combines with J gene TRBJ2-3; no firm D call. CDR3 length equals 15 residues. V was shortened by 3 bases and J by 0 bases, with 10 bases between the two germline ends. CDR1 and CDR2 from the germline V gene are ENHRY and SYGVKD. Here the CDR3 DNA reads TGTGCCATCAGTGAAAGGGTGACTAGCACAGATACGCAGTATTTT. The encoded protein is CAISERVTSTDTQYF.

The rearrangement uses TRBV5-6 and TRBJ1-2, with D uncertain. V gave up 0 bases and J gave up 0 bases, with 15 bases separating them. From germline, CDR1 is SGHDT and CDR2 YYEEEE. This CDR3 region has 17 residues. The CDR3 reads CASSLGRRSKANYGYTF. The CDR3, as DNA: TGTGCCAGCAGCTTGGGTCGAAGGAGCAAGGCTAACTATGGCTACACCTTC.

The genes are TRBV3-1 and TRBJ2-3; 7 bases map to TRBD1. With 4 bases clipped from V and 5 bases from J, the junction kept 9 bases outside the gene matches. The CDR3 length is 15 residues. The germline CDR1 and CDR2 sequences are LGHDT and YNNKEL (reference sequence). The CDR3 region is CASSLGTEHQDTQYF. CDR3 DNA sequence: TGTGCCAGCAGCCTTGGGACAGAGCATCAAGATACGCAGTATTTT.

The chain combines TRBV27 with TRBJ2-1, with 14 nucleotides matching TRBD2. Per the germline V gene, CDR1 is MNHEY and CDR2 is SMNVEV (reference sequence). V was clipped by 5 bases and J by 9 bases; unmatched bases: 15. There are 18 residues in the CDR3. The DNA of the CDR3 is TGTGCCAGCAGTGGGAATTATTGGACTAGCGGGAGGAAAGGTGAGCAGTTCTTC. The encoded protein is CASSGNYWTSGRKGEQFF.

This chain connects TRBV20-1 to TRBJ1-5, with TRBD1 identical over 7 bases. The CDR3 has 14 amino acids. J was trimmed by 1 base and V by 3 bases; bases with no gene match: 3. Germline loops: CDR1 DFQATT, CDR2 SNEGSKA (reference sequence). CDR3 sequence: CSARKTGSNQPQHF. The CDR3 nucleotides read TGCAGTGCTAGGAAGACAGGGAGCAATCAGCCCCAGCATTTT.

The chain joins TRBV10-3 to TRBJ2-7; 8 bases fit TRBD1. This CDR3 comprises 12 residues. Losses at the gene ends were 6 bases for V and 2 bases for J; bases not matched to a gene: 0. Germline CDR1 reads ENHRY; CDR2 reads SYGVKD. This CDR3 reads CAIRQGAYEQYF. The DNA for the CDR3 is TGTGCCATCAGACAGGGGGCCTACGAGCAGTACTTC.

J is TRBJ2-7 and V is TRBV4-1; D may be TRBD2 (5 bases). V dropped 4 bases and J dropped 7 bases, with 29 bases sitting between them. The germline V gene encodes CDR1 MGHRA and CDR2 YSYEKL. CDR3 size: 18 residues. Here the CDR3 DNA reads TGCGCCAGCAGCCCACTACCAATGGGCCCTGCGGGTGAGTGTGAGCAGTACTTC. It encodes CASSPLPMGPAGECEQYF.

This clonotype has more than one count but fewer than ten. The chain joins TRBV4-2 to TRBJ2-3, with 12 bases that match TRBD2. The germline V gene has CDR1 LGHNA and CDR2 YNFKEQ. The CDR3 runs 16 residues. Trimming cost V 4 bases and J 7 bases; bases outside gene matches: 9. The CDR3 is CASSPRTSGEVHTQYF. CDR3 in DNA: TGTGCCAGCAGCCCGCGGACTAGCGGGGAAGTACATACGCAGTATTTT.

The chain couples TRBV12-3 or TRBV12-4 to TRBJ2-3, with 11 bases identical to TRBD2. The CDR3 consists of 14 residues. The V and J ends lost 4 bases and 4 bases, in that order; junction bases with no gene match: 1. CDR3 coding DNA: TGTGCCAGCAGTTCTAGCGGGGGGTCAGATACGCAGTATTTT. Protein sequence: CASSSSGGSDTQYF.

V gene TRBV28 combines with J gene TRBJ2-7; D tentatively reads TRBD1 or TRBD2 (5 bases each). V lost 5 bases, J lost 7 bases, and 15 bases lay in between. The CDR3 totals 13 residues. Germline CDR1 and CDR2: MDHEN and SYDVKM. The CDR3 nucleotides are TGTGCCAGCAGTCCCGGGACCCCCAAGGAGCAGTACTTC. As protein: CASSPGTPKEQYF.

This chain joins TRBV29-1 and TRBJ1-2; no firm D call. CDR1 is SQVTM, CDR2 ANQGSEA, per germline. The CDR3 has 10 residues. V gave up 3 bases and J gave up 3 bases, with 2 bases separating them. Here the CDR3 reads CSVDYYGYTF. Written as DNA, the CDR3 is TGCAGCGTTGATTACTATGGCTACACCTTC.

The chain couples TRBV29-1 to TRBJ1-1; tentative D call: TRBD1 (5 bases). Germline loops: CDR1 SQVTM, CDR2 ANQGSEA. There are 13 residues in the CDR3. With 1 base removed from V and 4 bases from J, the gap between germline ends came to 10 bases. The CDR3 region has the DNA TGCAGCGTTGAAGTTGACAGAACCACTGAAGCTTTCTTT. Protein product: CSVEVDRTTEAFF.